This T cell receptor delta chain was documented in a study of Vδ1+ human thymocytes. Alphabeta T cells were depleted, then CD3+ Vdelta1+ Vdelta2- thymocytes were FACS-sorted. Sorted Vdelta1+ thymocytes were 98% to 99.6% pure. Points from the study as a whole: Thymic TRG and TRD repertoires appeared highly polyclonal, with Gaussian CDR3 length distributions. Around 20% of thymic delta-chain sequences were Vdelta2, with few Vdelta3, unlike blood Vdelta1+ controls. Bulk repertoire data may be misinterpreted because of unexpected Vdelta2 sequences.

Germline loops: CDR1 TSWWSYY, CDR2 QGS. The junction had 28 bases not matched to a gene; V was cut back by 9 bases and J by 2 bases. This CDR3 is built from 21 residues. Points on this clone: Antigen unknown.

Extracted RNA was reverse transcribed into cDNA. The CDR3 regions were amplified by multiplex PCR from V-gene primers to a constant-region primer. TCRdb re-called the multiplex PCR reads via CATT. The table records some 54,000 delta-chain clones, approximately 15% of them present only once. Sequencing was carried out using Vdelta1+ gamma-delta thymocytes from the thymus. The subset here: FACS-sorted CD3+ TCRalphabeta- TCRVdelta1+ TCRVdelta2- thymocytes. The chain has TRDV1 and TRDJ1; 9 bases map to TRDD2. The sequence was collected from a boy under two years old who had congenital heart surgery. In DNA form, the CDR3 reads TGTGCTCTGGGGCACCCCCTCCTTCCTACGCTGAGTACTGGGGCTACCGATAAACTCATCTTT. This encodes CALGHPLLPTLSTGATDKLIF.